Following are 18 T cell receptor beta chains from one sample sequenced in a study of PD-1 blockade in mismatch repair-deficient tumors. Clones were sequenced by immunoSEQ multiplex PCR, and TCRdb holds only the in-frame ones, with some missing. This sample has roughly 120,000 clones, with 88% found just once. Material: peripheral blood, obtained approximately 70 weeks after starting pembrolizumab. These receptors all stem from an adult with mismatch repair-deficient cancer.

The CDR3 loop is CASNPRGTGGTSTDTQYF. CDR3 coding DNA: TGTGCCAGCAACCCTCGTGGGACAGGGGGAACTAGCACAGATACGCAGTATTTT. The J gene is TRBJ2-3, the V gene TRBV13, with 11 bases that match TRBD1. After removal of 7 bases from V and 0 bases from J, the junction contained 12 bases not matched to a gene. The CDR3 extends over 18 amino acids. The germline V gene encodes CDR1 PRHDT and CDR2 FYEKMQ (reference sequence).

The rearrangement uses TRBV11-3 and TRBJ2-5; D unresolved. V was trimmed by 0 bases and J by 1 base, leaving 6 bases between them. Germline assignment: CDR1 SGHNT and CDR2 YENEEA. This CDR3 comprises 14 residues. CDR3 DNA: TGTGCCAGCAGCTTAGAGGCAGGCCAAGAGACCCAGTACTTC. Translation gives CASSLEAGQETQYF.

This clone was observed a single time. The V and J genes are TRBV7-9 and TRBJ2-5, with 8 bases fitting TRBD1. CDR1 SEHNR and CDR2 FQNEAQ come from the germline V gene (reference sequence). This CDR3 is built from 16 residues. J gave up 0 bases and V 6 bases, and 9 bases lay outside the gene matches. In DNA, the CDR3 is TGTGCCAGCAGGTCGCCCAGGGGGCCTGACCAAGAGACCCAGTACTTC. Amino acids: CASRSPRGPDQETQYF.

This chain joins TRBV9 and TRBJ2-3; 10 bases match TRBD2. Germline values: CDR1 SGDLS, CDR2 YYNGEE. Germline trimming cut 1 base from V and 4 bases from J; bases unmatched to any gene: 3. The CDR3 has 15 residues. The chain's CDR3 is CASSVSGRASDTQYF. As DNA, the CDR3 is TGTGCCAGCAGCGTAAGCGGGAGGGCCTCAGATACGCAGTATTTT.

The chain is built from TRBV27 and TRBJ2-1; either TRBD1 or TRBD2 may supply D (5 bases each). The CDR3 runs to 15 residues. Trimming took 7 bases from V and 3 from J, leaving 16 bases between them. The V gene's germline CDR1 is MNHEY and CDR2 SMNVEV (reference sequence). The CDR3 DNA reads as TGTGCCAGCACCGCCGGGACCCAACTCTACAATGAGCAGTTCTTC. Translated, it gives CASTAGTQLYNEQFF.

The rearrangement uses TRBV5-1 and TRBJ2-1; the match to TRBD1 covers 9 bases. The CDR3 contains 19 residues. Per germline, CDR1 SGHRS and CDR2 YFSETQ. The junction had 19 bases not matched to a gene; V was cut back by 5 bases and J by 4 bases. The CDR3 DNA sequence: TGCGCCAGCAGACTTTTCTTCCGGGACAGGGCGGGGGCTTACAATGAGCAGTTCTTC. Its protein is CASRLFFRDRAGAYNEQFF.

The CDR3 region has the DNA TGTGCCTGGAGTGGGGGTGGAGGAACTAATGAAAAACTGTTTTTT. Its protein is CAWSGGGGTNEKLFF. The chain is built from TRBV30 and TRBJ1-4; no clear D gene. Trimming took off 1 base at V and 1 base at J, with 10 bases between the two ends. CDR3 length: 15 residues. The germline V gene encodes CDR1 GTSNPN and CDR2 SVGIG (reference sequence).

Concerning this clone itself: One junction end does not reproduce the germline sequence, and a read error may be involved. V gene TRBV4-3 combines with J gene TRBJ2-7; 12 nucleotides agree with TRBD1. The CDR3 contains 13 residues. Germline V CDR1 and CDR2: LGHNA, YSLEER. CDR3 DNA: TGCGCCAGCAGCCGGGGACAGGGGGCCCCAGTAGACTTC. It encodes CASSRGQGAPVDF.

The chain joins TRBV21-1 to TRBJ1-2. TRBV21-1 is a known pseudogene. CDR3 length: 14 residues. CDR3 residues: CASSNRDSRHGYTF. In DNA form, the CDR3 reads TGTGCCAGCAGCAACCGGGATTCAAGGCATGGCTACACCTTC.

This chain's CDR3 is CASSLGTGVEDGYTF. For the CDR3, the DNA is TGTGCCAGCAGCTTAGGCACAGGGGTGGAGGATGGCTACACCTTC. The V gene is TRBV13, the J gene TRBJ1-2, with TRBD1 identical over 7 bases. In germline, CDR1 is PRHDT, CDR2 FYEKMQ (reference sequence). Trimming at V came to 0 bases and at J to 6 bases, leaving 7 bases not matched to a gene. The CDR3 extends over 15 amino acids. Full variable domain (outside the CDR3, taken from reference TRBV13 and TRBJ1-2): AAGVIQSPRHLIKEKRETATLKCYPIPRHDTVYWYQQGPGQDPQFLISFYEKMQSDKGSIPDRFSAQQFSDYHSELNMSSLELGDSALYFCASSLGTGVEDGYTFGSGTRLTVV.

The chain has TRBV6-6 and TRBJ1-2; no reliable D call. This CDR3 has 15 residues. Trimming left V 2 bases short and J 0 bases short, with 10 bases between. Germline V CDR1 and CDR2: MNHNY, SVGAGI (reference sequence). The CDR3 DNA reads TGTGCCAGCAGTTACGGCCAGCCGGCTAACTATGGCTACACCTTC. It translates to CASSYGQPANYGYTF.

The table lists this clone with a few counts. A junction boundary mismatches the germline segment, possibly from a read error. The chain couples TRBV10-1 to TRBJ2-7; 9 nucleotides match TRBD1. The CDR3 is made up of 15 amino acids. The germline gives CDR1 WNHNN, CDR2 SYGVQD (reference sequence). CDR3 amino acids: CASSGYRGLSSEQYF. The CDR3 region has the DNA TGCGCCAGCAGTGGCTACAGGGGGCTCTCCTCCGAGCAGTACTTC.

This chain uses TRBV5-1 with TRBJ2-6; the D gene is possibly TRBD2 (5 bases). V was cut by 7 bases and J by 3 bases, with 8 bases left in between. Germline-derived CDR1 and CDR2 are SGHRS and YFSETQ. The length of the CDR3 is 13 residues. The CDR3 DNA sequence: TGCGCCAGCCGGGGTGGTGGGGCCAACGTCCTGACTTTC. Translated, it gives CASRGGGANVLTF. Complete variable domain (other parts from reference TRBV5-1 and TRBJ2-6): KAGVTQTPRYLIKTRGQQVTLSCSPISGHRSVSWYQQTPGQGLQFLFEYFSETQRNKGNFPGRFSGRQFSNSRSEMNVSTLELGDSALYLCASRGGGANVLTFGAGSRLTVL.

The chain uses TRBV19 and TRBJ1-1, with D hard to call. This CDR3 region has 13 residues. The V gene's germline CDR1 is LNHDA and CDR2 SQIVND (reference sequence). Trimming cost V 3 bases and J 5 bases, with 10 bases left between them. CDR3: CASSIGGWTEAFF. The DNA for the CDR3 is TGTGCCAGTAGTATTGGAGGGTGGACTGAAGCTTTCTTT.

The chain employs TRBV4-3 and TRBJ1-2, with D possibly matching TRBD1 (5 bases). CDR3 length: 15 amino acids. V lost 0 bases and J 7 bases, leaving 15 bases between the germline ends. The V gene's germline CDR1 is LGHNA and CDR2 YSLEER. The CDR3 loop reads CASSQDPGHSGGYTF. The CDR3 bases are TGCGCCAGCAGCCAAGACCCCGGACATTCGGGTGGCTACACCTTC.

The J gene is TRBJ2-3, the V gene TRBV11-2; D unclear. Per germline, CDR1 SGHAT and CDR2 FQNNGV. V dropped 1 base and J dropped 1 base, with 18 bases sitting between them. The CDR3 totals 18 residues. CDR3 sequence (DNA): TGTGCCAGCAGCTTAGCCCCAATAGCTCTAGGTGGCACAGATACGCAGTATTTT. Residues: CASSLAPIALGGTDTQYF. Together with reference TRBV11-2 and TRBJ2-3, the CDR3 gives the full variable domain: EAGVAQSPRYKIIEKRQSVAFWCNPISGHATLYWYQQILGQGPKLLIQFQNNGVVDDSQLPKDRFSAERLKGVDSTLKIQPAKLEDSAVYLCASSLAPIALGGTDTQYFGPGTRLTVL.

V gene TRBV6-5 combines with J gene TRBJ2-2; 7 nucleotides line up with TRBD1. Germline CDR1 reads MNHEY; CDR2 reads SVGAGI. V was clipped by 6 bases and J by 5 bases; unmatched bases: 6. The CDR3 length is 14 residues. Here the CDR3 reads CASRADRVTGELFF. The CDR3 bases are TGTGCCAGCAGAGCTGACAGGGTAACCGGGGAGCTGTTTTTT.

The table lists this clone with a count of one. The V and J genes are TRBV28 and TRBJ2-7; D is possibly TRBD2 (7 bases). Germline CDR1 and CDR2: MDHEN and SYDVKM. V gave up 1 base and J gave up 3 bases, with 25 bases separating them. This CDR3 region has 19 residues. The CDR3 reads CASSLYIFRGARPVYEQYF. Here the CDR3 DNA reads TGTGCCAGCAGTTTATATATATTCCGGGGGGCTCGACCGGTCTACGAGCAGTACTTC.